This T cell receptor beta chain is drawn from a study of T cells in Graves' hyperthyroidism and ophthalmopathy. This clonotype has ten or more counts. Regions amplified from RNA transcripts were the TCR beta CDR3 regions. The HTBI primer set was used in a first-round RT-PCR of the TCR CDR3. TCRdb passed the multiplex PCR reads through MiXCR, listing each CDR3 protein once. The sample has 600,000 to 900,000 distinct CDR3 sequences; about a sixth are singletons. The germline gives CDR1 KGHSH, CDR2 LQKENI. This CDR3 contains 14 residues. The J segment lost 4 bases and the V segment lost 3 bases, leaving 5 bases of the junction unmatched.

Material for sequencing was blood. The receptor comes from a man between 18 and 35 years old with Graves' hyperthyroidism. The gene calls are TRBV18 and TRBJ1-1; 7 bases line up with TRBD1. CDR3 bases: TGTGCCAGCTCACCGACAGGGATTCCCACTGAAGCTTTCTTT. Translation: CASSPTGIPTEAFF.